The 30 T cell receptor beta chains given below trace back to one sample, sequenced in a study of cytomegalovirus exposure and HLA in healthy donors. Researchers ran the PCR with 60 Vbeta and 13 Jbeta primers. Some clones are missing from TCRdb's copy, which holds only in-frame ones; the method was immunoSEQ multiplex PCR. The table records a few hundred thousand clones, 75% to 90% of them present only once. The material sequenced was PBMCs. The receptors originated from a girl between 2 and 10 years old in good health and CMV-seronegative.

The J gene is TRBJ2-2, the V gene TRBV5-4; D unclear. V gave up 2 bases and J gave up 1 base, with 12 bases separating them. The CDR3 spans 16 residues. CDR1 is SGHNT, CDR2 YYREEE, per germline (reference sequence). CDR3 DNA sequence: TGTGCCAGCAGCTTCCGTGGCGGAGTGAACACCGGGGAGCTGTTTTTT. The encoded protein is CASSFRGGVNTGELFF.

The CDR3 reads CAISEGEANTGELFF. DNA of the CDR3: TGTGCCATCAGTGAAGGGGAAGCGAACACCGGGGAGCTGTTTTTT. The J gene is TRBJ2-2, the V gene TRBV10-3; weak D call: TRBD1 (5 bases). V gave up 3 bases and J gave up 0 bases, with 8 bases separating them. CDR3 size: 15 residues. Germline CDR1 reads ENHRY; CDR2 reads SYGVKD.

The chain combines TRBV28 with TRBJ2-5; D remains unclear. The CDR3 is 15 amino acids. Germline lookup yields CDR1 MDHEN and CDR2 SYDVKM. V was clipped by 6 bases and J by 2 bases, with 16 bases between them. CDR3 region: CASRLTPRPQETQYF. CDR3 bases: TGTGCCAGCAGACTAACCCCCCGACCACAAGAGACCCAGTACTTC.

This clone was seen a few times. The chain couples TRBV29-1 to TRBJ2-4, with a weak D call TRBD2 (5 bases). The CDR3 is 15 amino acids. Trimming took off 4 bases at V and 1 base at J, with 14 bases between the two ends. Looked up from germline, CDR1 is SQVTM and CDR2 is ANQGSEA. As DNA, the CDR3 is TGCAGCGTTGGTTCCGGGGTTTCTGCCAAAAACATTCAGTACTTC. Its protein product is CSVGSGVSAKNIQYF.

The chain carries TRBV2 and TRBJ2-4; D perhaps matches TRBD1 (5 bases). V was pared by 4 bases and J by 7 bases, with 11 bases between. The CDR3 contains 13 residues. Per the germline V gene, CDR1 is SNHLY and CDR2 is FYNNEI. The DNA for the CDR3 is TGTGCCAGCAGTGGGGCTGGGGCTAACATTCAGTACTTC. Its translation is CASSGAGANIQYF.

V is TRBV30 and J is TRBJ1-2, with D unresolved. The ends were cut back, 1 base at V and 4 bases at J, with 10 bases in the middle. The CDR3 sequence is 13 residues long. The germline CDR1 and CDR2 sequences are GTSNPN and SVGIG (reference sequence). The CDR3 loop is CAWSARQFYGYTF. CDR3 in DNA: TGTGCCTGGAGTGCCAGGCAGTTCTATGGCTACACCTTC.

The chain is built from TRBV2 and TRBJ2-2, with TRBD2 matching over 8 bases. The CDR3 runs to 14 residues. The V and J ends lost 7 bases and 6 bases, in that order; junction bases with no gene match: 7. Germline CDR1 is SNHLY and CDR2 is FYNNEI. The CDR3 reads CASTLSAGAGELFF. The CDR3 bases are TGTGCCAGCACCCTTTCAGCGGGAGCCGGGGAGCTGTTTTTT.

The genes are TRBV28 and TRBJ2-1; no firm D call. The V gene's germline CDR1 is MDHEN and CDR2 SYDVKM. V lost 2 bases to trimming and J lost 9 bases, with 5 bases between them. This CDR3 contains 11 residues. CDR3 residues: CASSLNIEQFF. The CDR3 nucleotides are TGTGCCAGCAGTTTAAATATTGAGCAGTTCTTC.

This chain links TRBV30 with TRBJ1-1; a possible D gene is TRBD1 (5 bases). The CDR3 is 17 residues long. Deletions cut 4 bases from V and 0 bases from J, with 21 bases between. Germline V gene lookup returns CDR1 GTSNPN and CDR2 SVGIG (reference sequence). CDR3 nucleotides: TGTGCCTGGACCCCACGGGGGACGGCAAGCTTGAACACTGAAGCTTTCTTT. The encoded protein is CAWTPRGTASLNTEAFF. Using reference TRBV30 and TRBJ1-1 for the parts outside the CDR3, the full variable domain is SQTIHQWPATLVQPVGSPLSLECTVEGTSNPNLYWYRQAAGRGLQLLFYSVGIGQISSEVPQNLSASRPQDRQFILSSKKLLLSDSGFYLCAWTPRGTASLNTEAFFGQGTRLTVV.

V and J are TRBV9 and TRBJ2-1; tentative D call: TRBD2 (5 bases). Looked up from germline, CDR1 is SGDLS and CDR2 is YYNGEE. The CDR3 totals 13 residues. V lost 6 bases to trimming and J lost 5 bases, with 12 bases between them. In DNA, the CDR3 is TGTGCCAGCAACGAGGGCCGGAACAATGAGCAGTTCTTC. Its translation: CASNEGRNNEQFF.

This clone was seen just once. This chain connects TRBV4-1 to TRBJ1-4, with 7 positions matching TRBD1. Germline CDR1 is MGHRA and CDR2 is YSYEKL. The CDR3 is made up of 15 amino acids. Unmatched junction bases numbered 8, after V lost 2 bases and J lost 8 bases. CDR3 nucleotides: TGCGCCAGCAGCCAATCACAGGGGAGTTGGGAAAAACTGTTTTTT. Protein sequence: CASSQSQGSWEKLFF.

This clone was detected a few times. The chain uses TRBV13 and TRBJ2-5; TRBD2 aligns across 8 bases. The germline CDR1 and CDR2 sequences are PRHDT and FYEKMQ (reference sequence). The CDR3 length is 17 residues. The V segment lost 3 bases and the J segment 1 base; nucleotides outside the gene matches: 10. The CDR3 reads CASSFVGGGSPQETQYF. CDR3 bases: TGTGCCAGCAGCTTTGTCGGGGGGGGATCACCCCAAGAGACCCAGTACTTC.

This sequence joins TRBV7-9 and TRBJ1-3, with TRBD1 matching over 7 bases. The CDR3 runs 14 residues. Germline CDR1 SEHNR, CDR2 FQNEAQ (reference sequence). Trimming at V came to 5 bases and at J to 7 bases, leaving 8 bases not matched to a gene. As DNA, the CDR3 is TGTGCCAGCAGCCAAGGGGACAGACAGAACACCATATATTTT. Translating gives CASSQGDRQNTIYF. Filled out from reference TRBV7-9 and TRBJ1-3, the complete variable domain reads DTGVSQNPRHKITKRGQNVTFRCDPISEHNRLYWYRQTLGQGPEFLTYFQNEAQLEKSRLLSDRFSAERPKGSFSTLEIQRTEQGDSAMYLCASSQGDRQNTIYFGEGSWLTVV.

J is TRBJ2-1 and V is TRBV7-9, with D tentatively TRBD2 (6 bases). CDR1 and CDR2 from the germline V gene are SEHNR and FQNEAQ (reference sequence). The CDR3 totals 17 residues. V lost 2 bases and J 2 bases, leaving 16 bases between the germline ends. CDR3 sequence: CASSLSVIRLAYNEQFF. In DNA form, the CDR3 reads TGTGCCAGCAGCTTATCTGTAATTAGACTAGCCTACAATGAGCAGTTCTTC.

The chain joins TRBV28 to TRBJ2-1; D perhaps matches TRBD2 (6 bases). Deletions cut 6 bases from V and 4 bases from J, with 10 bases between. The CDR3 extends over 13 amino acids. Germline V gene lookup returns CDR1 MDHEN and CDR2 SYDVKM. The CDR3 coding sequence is TGTGCCAGCAGCTCGGGGGTGTACAATGAGCAGTTCTTC. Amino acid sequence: CASSSGVYNEQFF.

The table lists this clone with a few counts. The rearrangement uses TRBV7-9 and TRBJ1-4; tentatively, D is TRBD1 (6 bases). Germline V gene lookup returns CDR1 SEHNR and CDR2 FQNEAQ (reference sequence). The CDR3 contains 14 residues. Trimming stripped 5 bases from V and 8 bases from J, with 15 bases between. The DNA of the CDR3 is TGTGCCAGCAGCCTGACAGGTAGAGGGGAAAAACTGTTTTTT. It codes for CASSLTGRGEKLFF. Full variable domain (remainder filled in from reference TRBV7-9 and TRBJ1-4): DTGVSQNPRHKITKRGQNVTFRCDPISEHNRLYWYRQTLGQGPEFLTYFQNEAQLEKSRLLSDRFSAERPKGSFSTLEIQRTEQGDSAMYLCASSLTGRGEKLFFGSGTQLSVL.

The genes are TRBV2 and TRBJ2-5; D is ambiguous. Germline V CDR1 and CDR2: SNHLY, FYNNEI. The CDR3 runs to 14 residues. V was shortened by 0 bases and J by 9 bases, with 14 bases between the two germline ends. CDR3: CASSEALTAVAQYF. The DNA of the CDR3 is TGTGCCAGCAGTGAAGCGCTGACGGCGGTGGCCCAGTACTTC.

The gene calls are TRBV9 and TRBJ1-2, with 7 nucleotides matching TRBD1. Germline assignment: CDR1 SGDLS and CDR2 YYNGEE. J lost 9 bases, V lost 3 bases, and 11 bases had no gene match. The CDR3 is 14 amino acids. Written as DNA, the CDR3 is TGTGCCAGCAGCGCTCCCCCGGGACAGAAGAGCTACACCTTC. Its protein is CASSAPPGQKSYTF.

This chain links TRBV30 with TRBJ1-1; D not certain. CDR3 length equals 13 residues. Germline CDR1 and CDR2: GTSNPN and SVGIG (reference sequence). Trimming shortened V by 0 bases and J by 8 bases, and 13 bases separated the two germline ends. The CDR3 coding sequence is TGTGCCTGGAGTGTAGAACGGGAATTGGAAGCTTTCTTT. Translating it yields CAWSVERELEAFF.

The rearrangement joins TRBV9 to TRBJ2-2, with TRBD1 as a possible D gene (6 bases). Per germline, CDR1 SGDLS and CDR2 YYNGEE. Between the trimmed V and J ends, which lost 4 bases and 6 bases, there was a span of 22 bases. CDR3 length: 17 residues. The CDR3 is CASSSPQGLFFAGELFF. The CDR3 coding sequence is TGTGCCAGCAGCTCGCCGCAGGGGCTCTTTTTTGCCGGGGAGCTGTTTTTT.

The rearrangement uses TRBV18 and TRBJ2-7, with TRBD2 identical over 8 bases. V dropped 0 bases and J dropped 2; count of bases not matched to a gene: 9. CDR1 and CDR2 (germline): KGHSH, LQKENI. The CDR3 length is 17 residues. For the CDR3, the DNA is TGTGCCAGCTCACCACCTCGGGGGAGCGGGGGTACCTACGAGCAGTACTTC. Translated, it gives CASSPPRGSGGTYEQYF.

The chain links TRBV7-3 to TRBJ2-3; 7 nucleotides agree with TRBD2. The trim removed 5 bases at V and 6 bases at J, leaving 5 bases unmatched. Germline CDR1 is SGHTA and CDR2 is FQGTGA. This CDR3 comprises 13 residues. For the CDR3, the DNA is TGTGCCAGCAGCATAGCGGGTGTTGATACGCAGTATTTT. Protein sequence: CASSIAGVDTQYF.

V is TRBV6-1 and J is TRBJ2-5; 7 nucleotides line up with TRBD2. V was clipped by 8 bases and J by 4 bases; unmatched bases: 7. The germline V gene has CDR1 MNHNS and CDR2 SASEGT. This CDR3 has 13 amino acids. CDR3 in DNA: TGTGCCAGCGAAGCGGGGTCCATAGAGACCCAGTACTTC. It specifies CASEAGSIETQYF.

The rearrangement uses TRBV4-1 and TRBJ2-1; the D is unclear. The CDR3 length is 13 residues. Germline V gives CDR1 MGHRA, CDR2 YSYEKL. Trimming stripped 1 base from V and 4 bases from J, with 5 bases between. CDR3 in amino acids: CASSQVLYNEQFF. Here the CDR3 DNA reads TGCGCCAGCAGCCAAGTACTGTACAATGAGCAGTTCTTC.

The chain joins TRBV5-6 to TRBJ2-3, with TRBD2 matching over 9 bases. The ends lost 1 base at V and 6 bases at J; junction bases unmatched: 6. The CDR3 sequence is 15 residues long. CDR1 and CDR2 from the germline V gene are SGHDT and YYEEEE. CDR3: CASSLSGRITDTQYF. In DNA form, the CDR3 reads TGTGCCAGCAGCTTGAGCGGGAGGATAACTGATACGCAGTATTTT. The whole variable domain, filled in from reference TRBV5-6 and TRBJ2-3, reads DAGVTQSPTHLIKTRGQQVTLRCSPKSGHDTVSWYQQALGQGPQFIFQYYEEEERQRGNFPDRFSGHQFPNYSSELNVNALLLGDSALYLCASSLSGRITDTQYFGPGTRLTVL.

The CDR3 DNA is TGTGCCAGCAGTTTATTCGTGACAGGTTTAGGTCTTGGCTACACCTTC. Amino acids: CASSLFVTGLGLGYTF. V is TRBV28 and J is TRBJ1-2; a weak D match, TRBD1 (6 bases). Looked up from germline, CDR1 is MDHEN and CDR2 is SYDVKM. This CDR3 has 16 residues. V lost 1 base and J lost 7, with 19 bases in between.

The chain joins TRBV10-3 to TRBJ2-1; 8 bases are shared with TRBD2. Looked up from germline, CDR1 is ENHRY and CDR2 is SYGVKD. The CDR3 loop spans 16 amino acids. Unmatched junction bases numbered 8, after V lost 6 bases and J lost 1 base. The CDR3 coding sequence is TGTGCCATCAGAAACGCCGGGACTAGTTCCTACAATGAGCAGTTCTTC. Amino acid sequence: CAIRNAGTSSYNEQFF.

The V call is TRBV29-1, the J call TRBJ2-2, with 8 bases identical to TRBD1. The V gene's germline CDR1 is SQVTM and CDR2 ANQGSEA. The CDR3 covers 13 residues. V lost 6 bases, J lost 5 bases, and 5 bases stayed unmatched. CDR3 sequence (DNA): TGCAGCGTCACCAGGGGGCTTACCGGGGAGCTGTTTTTT. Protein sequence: CSVTRGLTGELFF.

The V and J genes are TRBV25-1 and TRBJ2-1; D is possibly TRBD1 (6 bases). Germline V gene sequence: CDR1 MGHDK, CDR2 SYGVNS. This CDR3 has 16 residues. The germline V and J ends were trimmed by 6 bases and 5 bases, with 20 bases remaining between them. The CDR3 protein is CASSPRTTGQNNEQFF. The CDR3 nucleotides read TGTGCCAGCAGCCCTCGAACTACAGGACAGAACAATGAGCAGTTCTTC.

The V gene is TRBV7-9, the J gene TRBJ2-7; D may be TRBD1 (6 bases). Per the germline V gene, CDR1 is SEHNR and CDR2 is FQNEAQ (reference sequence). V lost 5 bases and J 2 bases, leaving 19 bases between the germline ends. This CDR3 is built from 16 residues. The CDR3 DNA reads TGTGCCAGCAGCAGACCCGACAGGTCTGTCGCCTACGAGCAGTACTTC. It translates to CASSRPDRSVAYEQYF.